Each of the 21 T cell receptor beta chains below was sequenced from the same sample in a study of T cells in Graves' hyperthyroidism and ophthalmopathy. The CDR3 regions of TCR beta were amplified from RNA transcripts. HTBI primers drove first-round RT-PCR of the TCR CDR3. Via MiXCR, TCRdb re-called the multiplex PCR reads, giving one row per CDR3 protein. This table holds approximately 490,000 distinct CDR3 sequences, less than 25% found once. Sequenced material: blood. Source of these receptors: an older woman with Graves' ophthalmopathy.

The chain couples TRBV19 to TRBJ2-4, with TRBD2 matching over 8 bases. The V gene's germline CDR1 is LNHDA and CDR2 SQIVND (reference sequence). J lost 9 bases, V lost 8 bases, and 18 bases had no gene match. The CDR3 has 16 amino acids. CDR3: CASAISIYRREGIQYF. Here the CDR3 DNA reads TGTGCCAGTGCGATATCGATCTACCGACGGGAGGGCATTCAGTACTTC.

The V and J genes are TRBV4-1 and TRBJ2-5; 9 bases are a match to TRBD2. The ends lost 7 bases at V and 5 bases at J; junction bases unmatched: 8. Germline values: CDR1 MGHRA, CDR2 YSYEKL. This CDR3 spans 14 amino acids. The CDR3 nucleotides read TGCGCCAGCAACCTCCTAGCGGGAATGGAGACCCAGTACTTC. Its translation is CASNLLAGMETQYF.

The sample holds many counts of this clonotype. The chain links TRBV12-3 or TRBV12-4 to TRBJ1-1; 10 positions match TRBD1. CDR3 length: 16 amino acids. J was trimmed by 0 bases and V by 5 bases; bases with no gene match: 6. The CDR3: CASSPGTGAMNTEAFF. CDR3 nucleotide sequence: TGTGCCAGCAGTCCAGGGACAGGGGCGATGAACACTGAAGCTTTCTTT.

This clonotype has only a few counts. The chain is built from TRBV9 and TRBJ2-7; 8 bases line up with TRBD2. The CDR3 length is 15 residues. CDR1 is SGDLS, CDR2 YYNGEE, per germline. V lost 4 bases and J lost 0; bases outside the gene matches: 6. The CDR3, as DNA: TGTGCCAGCAGCCCCCGGGAGGGGAGCTCCTACGAGCAGTACTTC. This sequence encodes CASSPREGSSYEQYF. The full variable domain, its missing parts supplied by reference TRBV9 and TRBJ2-7, is DSGVTQTPKHLITATGQRVTLRCSPRSGDLSVYWYQQSLDQGLQFLIQYYNGEERAKGNILERFSAQQFPDLHSELNLSSLELGDSALYFCASSPREGSSYEQYFGPGTRLTVT.

V usage is TRBV6-5 and J usage is TRBJ2-7; TRBD1 matches 9 bases. With 0 bases clipped from V and 4 bases from J, the junction kept 4 bases outside the gene matches. The CDR3 length is 15 residues. From germline, CDR1 is MNHEY and CDR2 SVGAGI. The CDR3 DNA sequence: TGTGCCAGCAGTTACTCCACAGGGGGCGTTTACGAGCAGTACTTC. Amino acid sequence: CASSYSTGGVYEQYF.

For this clonotype: A single base separates this from a much larger clone, so it may be a read error. As the CDR3 is not closed by the conserved phenylalanine or tryptophan, this likely results from a read error. The chain joins TRBV2 to TRBJ2-5; 9 bases map to TRBD2. Germline V gives CDR1 SNHLY, CDR2 FYNNEI. There are 15 residues in the CDR3. J gave up 2 bases and V 2 bases, and 3 bases lay outside the gene matches. The CDR3: CASSEFLAGQETQYL. The CDR3 nucleotides read TGTGCCAGCAGTGAATTTCTAGCGGGACAAGAGACCCAGTACTTA.

This chain links TRBV20-1 with TRBJ2-5; 9 bases match TRBD2. J lost 2 bases, V lost 7 bases, and 2 bases had no gene match. The CDR3 is 12 amino acids. Per the germline V gene, CDR1 is DFQATT and CDR2 is SNEGSKA (reference sequence). The CDR3 loop reads CSVAGGQETQYF. CDR3 in DNA: TGCAGTGTGGCGGGAGGGCAAGAGACCCAGTACTTC.

This sequence joins TRBV20-1 and TRBJ2-1, with 9 bases matching TRBD2. The CDR3 has 17 residues. CDR1 and CDR2 from the germline V gene are DFQATT and SNEGSKA (reference sequence). Germline trimming cut 1 base from V and 7 bases from J; bases unmatched to any gene: 14. DNA of the CDR3: TGCAGTGCTAGAGTTTGGGCTAGCGGGATCAAGGGTAATGAGCAGTTCTTC. Translating it yields CSARVWASGIKGNEQFF.

This clonotype was recorded a few times. The chain is built from TRBV29-1 and TRBJ2-7; no firm D call. Germline V gene sequence: CDR1 SQVTM, CDR2 ANQGSEA. V was cut by 7 bases and J by 1 base, with 11 bases left in between. There are 12 residues in the CDR3. Written as DNA, the CDR3 is TGCAGCGGTGGGATTACATCCTACGAGCAGTACTTC. Its translation is CSGGITSYEQYF.

This clonotype was recorded a few times. J is TRBJ2-5 and V is TRBV2; 12 positions match TRBD1. The CDR3 extends over 13 amino acids. Germline V gene sequence: CDR1 SNHLY, CDR2 FYNNEI. V shed 9 bases, J shed 4 bases, and the junction held 3 bases outside the gene matches. In DNA form, the CDR3 reads TGTGCCAGAGGGGACAGGGGGCGAGAGACCCAGTACTTC. It codes for CARGDRGRETQYF.

The chain combines TRBV5-4 with TRBJ2-1, with TRBD2 as a possible D gene (5 bases). V was clipped by 0 bases and J by 5 bases, with 9 bases between them. Germline loops: CDR1 SGHNT, CDR2 YYREEE (reference sequence). The CDR3 is 14 residues long. The CDR3 sequence: CASSLVLADNEQFF. For the CDR3, the DNA is TGTGCCAGCAGCTTGGTGCTAGCAGACAATGAGCAGTTCTTC.

V gene TRBV7-3 combines with J gene TRBJ1-5; unclear D gene. This CDR3 region has 13 residues. V lost 5 bases, J lost 3 bases, and 8 bases lay in between. The V gene's germline CDR1 is SGHTA and CDR2 FQGTGA. CDR3 in amino acids: CASSPHPNQPQHF. The CDR3 bases are TGTGCCAGCAGCCCACACCCCAATCAGCCCCAGCATTTT.

The sample holds a few counts of this clonotype. The gene calls are TRBV5-1 and TRBJ1-1; perhaps TRBD1 as D (6 bases). CDR1 is SGHRS and CDR2 is YFSETQ in the germline V gene. The CDR3 runs to 14 residues. Trimming shortened V by 5 bases and J by 3 bases, and 14 bases separated the two germline ends. The CDR3 DNA reads as TGCGCCAGCAGGCCGGGGGCGAGGGACACTGAAGCTTTCTTT. Its protein product is CASRPGARDTEAFF.

V is TRBV3-1 and J is TRBJ1-4; D is ambiguous. Germline CDR1 and CDR2: LGHDT and YNNKEL (reference sequence). The CDR3 has 15 residues. Trimming cost V 0 bases and J 5 bases, with 10 bases left between them. The CDR3 reads CASSQDPGYNEKLFF. CDR3 DNA sequence: TGTGCCAGCAGCCAAGATCCGGGATACAATGAAAAACTGTTTTTT.

J is TRBJ2-3 and V is TRBV5-6; D tentatively fits TRBD1 or TRBD2 (5 bases each). Germline-derived CDR1 and CDR2 are SGHDT and YYEEEE. The CDR3 is made up of 12 amino acids. The ends were cut back, 5 bases at V and 4 bases at J, with 8 bases in the middle. The CDR3 nucleotides are TGTGCCAGCAGTCGGGACCCAGATACGCAGTATTTT. Its translation is CASSRDPDTQYF. The whole variable domain, remainder taken from reference TRBV5-6 and TRBJ2-3, is DAGVTQSPTHLIKTRGQQVTLRCSPKSGHDTVSWYQQALGQGPQFIFQYYEEEERQRGNFPDRFSGHQFPNYSSELNVNALLLGDSALYLCASSRDPDTQYFGPGTRLTVL.

This rearrangement joins TRBV29-1 to TRBJ1-3, with a tentative D call TRBD1 (5 bases). This CDR3 is built from 13 residues. Germline V gives CDR1 SQVTM, CDR2 ANQGSEA. V was trimmed by 5 bases and J by 2 bases, leaving 10 bases between them. The chain's CDR3 is CSVSEGTGNTIYF. The CDR3, as DNA: TGCAGCGTTTCTGAGGGGACTGGAAACACCATATATTTT.

The rearrangement links TRBV7-8 to TRBJ2-1; 9 nucleotides match TRBD1. Trimming cost V 5 bases and J 3 bases; bases outside gene matches: 8. This CDR3 is 16 amino acids long. CDR1 SGHVS and CDR2 FQNEAQ come from the germline V gene. The CDR3 DNA is TGTGCCAGCAGCGATTCCGGGACAGGGCGCTACAATGAGCAGTTCTTC. Protein: CASSDSGTGRYNEQFF.

This clonotype was recorded at least ten times. V usage is TRBV28 and J usage is TRBJ1-5; possibly TRBD1 for D (5 bases). This CDR3 has 14 amino acids. V was shortened by 0 bases and J by 6 bases, with 9 bases between the two germline ends. Germline loops: CDR1 MDHEN, CDR2 SYDVKM. CDR3 region: CASSLWGEAQPQHF. CDR3 nucleotides: TGTGCCAGCAGTTTATGGGGGGAAGCTCAGCCCCAGCATTTT. Full variable domain (outside the CDR3, taken from reference TRBV28 and TRBJ1-5): DVKVTQSSRYLVKRTGEKVFLECVQDMDHENMFWYRQDPGLGLRLIYFSYDVKMKEKGDIPEGYSVSREKKERFSLILESASTNQTSMYLCASSLWGEAQPQHFGDGTRLSIL.

The chain's CDR3 is CSAILAEHSYEQYF. Written as DNA, the CDR3 is TGCAGCGCCATACTAGCGGAGCACTCCTACGAGCAGTACTTC. The chain recombines TRBV29-1 with TRBJ2-7, with 8 bases aligning to TRBD2. Germline V gives CDR1 SQVTM, CDR2 ANQGSEA. The trim removed 7 bases at V and 0 bases at J, leaving 8 bases unmatched. This CDR3 is built from 14 residues.

This clonotype has only a few counts. J is TRBJ2-1 and V is TRBV20-1, with 11 bases fitting TRBD2. The trim removed 1 base at V and 7 bases at J, leaving 6 bases unmatched. The CDR3 totals 15 residues. Looked up from germline, CDR1 is DFQATT and CDR2 is SNEGSKA (reference sequence). CDR3 coding DNA: TGCAGTGCTAGAGGAACTAGCGGGAGCTGGAATGAGCAGTTCTTC. The encoded protein is CSARGTSGSWNEQFF.

The rearrangement links TRBV5-1 to TRBJ2-3; D gene uncertain. With 0 bases removed from V and 2 bases from J, the gap between germline ends came to 7 bases. Germline CDR1 reads SGHRS; CDR2 reads YFSETQ. The CDR3 runs to 14 residues. This CDR3 reads CASSLDRNTDTQYF. The CDR3 region has the DNA TGCGCCAGCAGCTTGGACAGAAACACAGATACGCAGTATTTT. Full variable domain (rest looked up from reference TRBV5-1 and TRBJ2-3): KAGVTQTPRYLIKTRGQQVTLSCSPISGHRSVSWYQQTPGQGLQFLFEYFSETQRNKGNFPGRFSGRQFSNSRSEMNVSTLELGDSALYLCASSLDRNTDTQYFGPGTRLTVL.